This T cell receptor beta chain appears in the sequencing data of a study of blood T cell repertoires in COVID-19. Study in general: Sites across the United States, Italy and Spain contributed samples from acute and convalescent COVID-19.

Participants reported their clinical history, and cohort assignment relied on those reports. Produced via immunoSEQ multiplex PCR; TCRdb's table is partial and in-frame only. The sample shows 95,000 to 150,000 clones, roughly 84% of them seen only once. J gave up 4 bases and V 5 bases, and 8 bases lay outside the gene matches. There are 15 residues in the CDR3. Germline CDR1 is LNHDA and CDR2 is SQIVND (reference sequence). Sequenced: PBMCs or T cells enriched from blood (not recorded which). The rearrangement links TRBV19 to TRBJ2-3; 8 nucleotides line up with TRBD2. The clonotype was recovered from a woman aged 25 to 45 who had recovered from COVID-19. The CDR3 DNA is TGTGCCAGTAGTTCCGGGACTAGGGGGGCAGATACGCAGTATTTT. The encoded protein is CASSSGTRGADTQYF.